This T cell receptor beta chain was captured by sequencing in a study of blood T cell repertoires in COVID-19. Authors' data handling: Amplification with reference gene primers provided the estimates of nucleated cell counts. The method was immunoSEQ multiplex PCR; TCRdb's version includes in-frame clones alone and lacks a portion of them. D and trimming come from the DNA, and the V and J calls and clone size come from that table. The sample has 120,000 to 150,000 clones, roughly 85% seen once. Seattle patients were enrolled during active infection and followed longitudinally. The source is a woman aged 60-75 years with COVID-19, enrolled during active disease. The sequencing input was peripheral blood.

CDR3 region: CASSEVWGQTYEQYF. The CDR3 DNA follows: TGTGCCAGCAGTGAAGTTTGGGGACAGACCTACGAGCAGTACTTC. This chain connects TRBV2 to TRBJ2-7; 7 bases line up with TRBD1. V was pared by 1 base and J by 2 bases, with 5 bases of the junction left unmatched. CDR1 is SNHLY, CDR2 FYNNEI, per germline. CDR3 length equals 15 residues. The complete variable domain, with remaining parts taken from reference TRBV2 and TRBJ2-7, reads EPEVTQTPSHQVTQMGQEVILRCVPISNHLYFYWYRQILGQKVEFLVSFYNNEISEKSEIFDDQFSVERPDGSNFTLKIRSTKLEDSAMYFCASSEVWGQTYEQYFGPGTRLTVT.